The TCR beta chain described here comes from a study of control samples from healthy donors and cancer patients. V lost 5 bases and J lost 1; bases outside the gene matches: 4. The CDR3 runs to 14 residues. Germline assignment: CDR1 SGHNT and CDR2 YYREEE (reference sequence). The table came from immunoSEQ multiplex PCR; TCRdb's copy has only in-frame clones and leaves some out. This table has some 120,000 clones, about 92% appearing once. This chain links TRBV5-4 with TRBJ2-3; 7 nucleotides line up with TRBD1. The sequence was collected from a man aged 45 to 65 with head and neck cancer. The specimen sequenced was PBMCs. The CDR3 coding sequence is TGTGCCAGCAGTTCGACAGGGCGCACAGATACGCAGTATTTT. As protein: CASSSTGRTDTQYF.